Listed below are T cell receptor beta chains from one sample, sequenced in a study of beta chain features in type 1 diabetes. Assay used: immunoSEQ multiplex PCR; TCRdb lists only in-frame clones, some missing. The table records hundreds of thousands of clones, roughly 12% of them present only once. The sample comprised naive CD4+ T cells from blood. Receptor source: a young woman with type 1 diabetes. CDR3s include the opening cysteine and the closing phenylalanine or tryptophan. D genes are given only for firm matches. Part of the rows lack a size; the others show once, few, many or a class for expanded clones.

len,d_gene,v_gene,abundance,j_gene,CDR3aa,CDR3nt
13,NA,TRBV18,NA,TRBJ2-3,CASSPQGTDTQYF,TGTGCCAGCTCACCTCAGGGGACAGATACGCAGTATTTT
15,NA,TRBV5-1,NA,TRBJ2-3,CASSLGLRSTDTQYF,TGCGCCAGCAGCTTGGGCCTACGGAGCACAGATACGCAGTATTTT
13,NA,TRBV9,few,TRBJ2-7,CASSPGGLREQYF,TGTGCCAGCAGCCCCGGGGGTCTTCGGGAGCAGTACTTC
11,NA,TRBV7-2,NA,TRBJ2-7,CASSQADEQYF,TGTGCCAGCAGCCAAGCGGACGAGCAGTACTTC
14,TRBD2,TRBV2,NA,TRBJ2-7,CASSEREGAYEQYF,TGTGCCAGCAGTGAACGGGAGGGCGCCTACGAGCAGTACTTC
13,TRBD1,TRBV18,once,TRBJ1-5,CASSPLQGEPQHF,TGTGCCAGCTCACCACTTCAGGGGGAGCCCCAGCATTTT
14,NA,TRBV9,NA,TRBJ1-2,CASSRDSLAGGYTF,TGTGCCAGCAGCCGTGACAGTCTGGCCGGCGGCTACACCTTC
13,NA,TRBV19,NA,TRBJ2-7,CASSIGRNYEQYF,TGTGCCAGTAGTATTGGCAGGAACTACGAGCAGTACTTC
13,NA,TRBV28,few,TRBJ2-5,CASSLGGRETQYF,TGTGCCAGCAGCCTGGGTGGGAGAGAGACCCAGTACTTC
16,NA,TRBV6-6,few,TRBJ2-6,CASSPPFLRGANVLTF,TGTGCCAGCAGTCCCCCCTTCCTACGGGGGGCCAACGTCCTGACTTTC
14,TRBD1,TRBV4-3,few,TRBJ2-7,CASSQETGWYEQYF,TGCGCCAGCAGCCAAGAGACAGGGTGGTACGAGCAGTACTTC
16,NA,TRBV9,few,TRBJ2-7,CASSPAGTSGTYEQYF,TGTGCCAGCAGCCCGGCGGGGACCTCCGGCACCTACGAGCAGTACTTC
15,TRBD1,TRBV30,NA,TRBJ1-5,CACPLKGGRGSSQHF,TGTGCCTGTCCACTTAAAGGGGGCAGGGGCTCGTCCCAGCATTTT
13,NA,TRBV5-4,NA,TRBJ2-7,CASSLGTTYEQYF,TGTGCCAGCAGCTTGGGGACAACCTACGAGCAGTACTTC
14,TRBD1,TRBV29-1,few,TRBJ2-2,CSVEGQGSRGELFF,TGCAGCGTTGAGGGACAGGGGAGCCGCGGGGAGCTGTTTTTT
13,NA,TRBV28,once,TRBJ2-7,CASNGAVSYEQYF,TGTGCCAGCAATGGGGCGGTTTCCTACGAGCAGTACTTC
12,NA,TRBV28,few,TRBJ2-5,CASDSPGGTQYF,TGTGCCAGCGATTCTCCCGGGGGGACCCAGTACTTC
16,TRBD2,TRBV9,NA,TRBJ2-3,CASSVTGTSVTDTQYF,TGTGCCAGCAGCGTAACCGGGACTAGCGTCACAGATACGCAGTATTTT
14,NA,TRBV7-9,few,TRBJ2-1,CASSLLAGPNEQFF,TGTGCCAGCAGCTTACTAGCCGGGCCCAATGAGCAGTTCTTC
16,NA,TRBV13,NA,TRBJ1-6,CASSLGTGGEGSPLHF,TGTGCCAGCAGCTTAGGCACCGGGGGTGAGGGTTCACCCCTCCACTTT
13,TRBD2,TRBV6-1,NA,TRBJ2-3,CASGERELDTQYF,TGTGCCAGCGGGGAGCGGGAGCTGGATACGCAGTATTTT
13,TRBD1,TRBV18,few,TRBJ2-7,CASSPVKGAEQYF,TGTGCCAGCTCACCGGTAAAGGGGGCCGAGCAGTACTTC
15,TRBD1,TRBV18,few,TRBJ2-7,CASSPGTGSSYEQYF,TGTGCCAGCTCACCCGGGACAGGTAGCTCCTACGAGCAGTACTTC
16,TRBD2,TRBV9,few,TRBJ2-3,CASSPLAGVGTDTQYF,TGTGCCAGCAGCCCCCTTGCGGGAGTGGGCACAGATACGCAGTATTTT
16,NA,TRBV11-3,few,TRBJ2-3,CASSLDAQGGTDTQYF,TGTGCCAGCAGCTTAGATGCACAGGGAGGGACAGATACGCAGTATTTT
14,TRBD1,TRBV5-1,few,TRBJ1-5,CASSLTGGNQPQHF,TGCGCCAGCAGCTTGACAGGGGGCAATCAGCCCCAGCATTTT
16,TRBD2,TRBV15,NA,TRBJ2-5,CATSRGGLADQETQYF,TGTGCCACCAGCCGTGGGGGACTAGCGGATCAAGAGACCCAGTACTTC
15,TRBD2,TRBV4-3,NA,TRBJ2-3,CASRLTSGGTDTQYF,TGCGCCAGCAGATTAACTAGCGGGGGAACAGATACGCAGTATTTT
14,NA,TRBV4-3,NA,TRBJ2-7,CASSQDSKTVEQYF,TGCGCCAGCAGCCAAGATTCGAAGACAGTCGAGCAGTACTTC
15,TRBD2,TRBV4-1,few,TRBJ2-4,CASSQGGTSGNIQYF,TGCGCCAGCAGCCAGGGTGGGACTAGCGGAAACATTCAGTACTTC
15,TRBD1,TRBV11-2,few,TRBJ1-4,CASSATGGTNEKLFF,TGTGCCAGCAGCGCCACAGGGGGGACTAATGAAAAACTGTTTTTT
13,NA,TRBV28,NA,TRBJ1-1,CASSSPGSAEAFF,TGTGCCAGCAGTTCCCCTGGTAGCGCTGAAGCTTTCTTT
16,NA,TRBV4-1,few,TRBJ2-5,CASSQEGRRYQETQYF,TGCGCCAGCAGCCAAGAAGGCCGGAGGTACCAAGAGACCCAGTACTTC
14,NA,TRBV5-4,few,TRBJ2-7,CASSPKGGSYEQYF,TGTGCCAGCAGCCCAAAGGGCGGGTCCTACGAGCAGTACTTC
13,NA,TRBV9,NA,TRBJ2-3,CASSGRFIDTQYF,TGTGCCAGCAGCGGCAGGTTCATAGATACGCAGTATTTT
17,TRBD2,TRBV4-3,few,TRBJ2-5,CASSQEYASGGEETQYF,TGCGCCAGCAGCCAAGAGTATGCTAGCGGGGGGGAAGAGACCCAGTACTTC
14,TRBD1,TRBV23-1,few,TRBJ1-1,CASSRRDRNTEAFF,TGCGCCAGCAGTCGACGGGACAGGAACACTGAAGCTTTCTTT
14,TRBD1,TRBV13,few,TRBJ2-5,CASSYGTGKETQYF,TGTGCCAGCAGCTACGGGACAGGGAAAGAGACCCAGTACTTC
12,NA,TRBV18,NA,TRBJ2-3,CASSSGSDTQYF,TGTGCCAGCTCGTCAGGGTCAGATACGCAGTATTTT
14,NA,TRBV19,NA,TRBJ1-5,CASSPTTTNQPQHF,TGTGCCAGTAGTCCCACAACAACCAATCAGCCCCAGCATTTT
15,TRBD1,TRBV5-1,NA,TRBJ1-2,CASSPQPGQNYGYTF,TGCGCCAGCAGCCCCCAACCGGGACAGAACTATGGCTACACCTTC
14,NA,TRBV30,NA,TRBJ2-3,CAWAGRTSTDTQYF,TGTGCCTGGGCGGGACGGACTAGCACAGATACGCAGTATTTT